Each of the 3 T cell receptor beta chains below was sequenced from the same sample in a study of blood T cell repertoires in COVID-19. TCRdb's copy holds only in-frame clones and misses some; the assay was immunoSEQ multiplex PCR. The sample carries tens of thousands of clones, about four fifths recorded once. Input material: peripheral blood. Receptors originate from a human donor in a cohort sampled during active COVID-19.

The chain employs TRBV4-1 and TRBJ2-7; 7 nucleotides align to TRBD1. This CDR3 contains 14 residues. J gave up 5 bases and V 8 bases, and 12 bases lay outside the gene matches. Germline assignment: CDR1 MGHRA and CDR2 YSYEKL. In nucleotides, the CDR3 is TGCGCCAGCTCCCTTGGGTTAGGGGGCAACGAGCAGTACTTC. Amino acids: CASSLGLGGNEQYF.

The gene calls are TRBV5-1 and TRBJ2-3, with TRBD2 matching over 9 bases. CDR1 is SGHRS, CDR2 YFSETQ, per germline. V trimming: 3 bases; J trimming: 0 bases; junction bases outside the gene matches: 5. This CDR3 has 16 residues. CDR3 loop: CASSWVAGVSTDTQYF. The CDR3 DNA sequence: TGCGCCAGCAGCTGGGTAGCGGGAGTTAGCACAGATACGCAGTATTTT.

The chain is built from TRBV6-5 and TRBJ1-4; D uncertain. There are 15 residues in the CDR3. Per the germline V gene, CDR1 is MNHEY and CDR2 is SVGAGI. Trimming stripped 8 bases from V and 7 bases from J, with 20 bases between. CDR3 coding DNA: TGTGCCAGCCGGTCGGACGGGAAGGATGTTGAAAAACTGTTTTTT. This translates into CASRSDGKDVEKLFF.